This T cell receptor (beta chain) was profiled in a study of blood T cell repertoires in COVID-19 (dated by TCRdb to 2020 to 2021). About the full investigation: Samples from collaborators originated in the United States, Italy and Spain and spanned both the acute and convalescent phases of COVID-19. The samples were drawn from the first 160 participants of the ongoing ImmuneRACE study and from about 1,200 subjects provided by 6 global collaborators. HLA class I and class II types, where available, came from metadata supplied by the sample provider rather than from assay-based typing. The prospective study material was composed of cDNA or gDNA derived from T cells, B-cell-depleted T cells, or PBMCs. The sample metadata nearly always contained a de-identified subject ID, COVID-19 status, age in years and sex. The repertoires were released in a freely available public database intended as a resource for research on the immune response to SARS-CoV-2. The dataset comprised deeply sampled blood TCRbeta repertoires from subjects exposed to, actively infected with, or recovered from COVID-19. General study outcomes and caveats: The amount of clinical and demographic metadata varied by source and participant and was provided uncurated.

One collaborating source in Seattle enrolled patients while the patients were actively infected and followed the patients over time throughout the course of disease. The collaborating institutions used their own protocols to collect whole blood in K2EDTA tubes. For TCRbeta analysis, collaborators shipped samples in one of three forms: frozen whole blood, isolated PBMCs, or DNA extracted from either of those sample types. The junction shows trimming of 6 bases on V and 3 bases on J, and the gene matches do not reach 13 bases of it. The CDR3 goes from the cysteine to the phenylalanine over 17 residues. The CDR3 DNA has 51 bases and is translated from base 1. In the germline V gene, CDR1 corresponds to MDHEN and CDR2 to SYDVKM. Remarks on this clone: Its specific antigen is unknown. No base quality information exists; no much larger clone differs at one position.

The immunoSEQ Assay, a bias-controlled multiplex PCR, was used to amplify TCRbeta CDR3 regions from genomic DNA. The authors' pipeline ran thus. The number of nucleated cells in each sample was estimated from the amplification of reference gene primers within the assay. To quantify the absolute abundance of each unique TCRbeta CDR3 rearrangement, sequence reads were collapsed and filtered. For each sample, productive Simpson clonality was calculated by taking the square root of Simpson's diversity index across productive rearrangements. The table comes from immuneACCESS by way of TCRdb, which keeps in-frame sequences with V and J called. Part of the clones is missing from these tables; in studies checked, under half for an unresolved V gene and the rest for unknown reasons. D and trimming were read from the DNA, whereas the V and J calls and clone size are those reported in that table. The table for this sample lists hundreds of thousands of clones; about 87% of them were counted only once. Jointly, the top ten make up under 3% of the sample.

The sequence derives from a woman aged 55 to 70 with COVID-19, enrolled during active disease. Sequencing was carried out using peripheral blood. The rearranged segments are TRBV28 and TRBJ2-3, and TRBD2 matches 9 of the central bases. The DNA sequence is as follows: TGTGCCAGCAGGAACGGAGGGAGCGGGGGGTTGACAGATACGCAGTATTTT. Protein translation: CASRNGGSGGLTDTQYF.